The present entry profiles one TCR beta chain with its context. No antigen is known for it. Its ends do not fully match the called genes, so a read error is possible. Time point specified: pre-sensitization, week 0. The treatment is: therapeutic diphenylcyclopropenone sensitization with weekly scalp DPC. The total RNA was obtained from whole blood that was not fractionated. What the library attached to individual cDNA molecules were unique molecular identifiers. From the RACE reads, TCRdb called clonotypes with MiXCR, one entry per CDR3 protein. The sample carries some 90,000 distinct CDR3 sequences, around 7.9% recorded once. The sample belongs to a study of human T cells and chemical hapten exposure. Study-level points and caveats: TCRs whose frequency exceeded 1 in 1000 remained the same following DPC sensitization. Compared with pre-sensitization or healthy control sets, expanded TCRs clustered more.

CDR1 and CDR2 (germline): GTSNPN, SVGIG (reference sequence). This CDR3 contains 13 residues. The chain joins TRBV30 to TRBJ2-7, with 9 bases identical to TRBD2. The sequence was obtained from a middle-aged man with alopecia areata. Some clones in this sample may be carry-over from other donors' samples. The starting material was whole blood, obtained in connection with sensitization to the hapten diphenylcyclopropenone (DPC). CDR3 sequence: CAWSSGLAYEKYF. The CDR3 DNA follows: TGTGCCTGGAGTTCGGGACTAGCCTACGAGAAGTACTTC. Combining the CDR3 with reference TRBV30 and TRBJ2-7 gives the whole variable domain SQTIHQWPATLVQPVGSPLSLECTVEGTSNPNLYWYRQAAGRGLQLLFYSVGIGQISSEVPQNLSASRPQDRQFILSSKKLLLSDSGFYLCAWSSGLAYEKYFGPGTRLTVT.